A single sample is the source of the 5 T cell receptor beta chains below, sequenced in a study of cytomegalovirus exposure and HLA in healthy donors. PCR used 60 Vbeta primers and 13 Jbeta primers. Sequencing was performed with immunoSEQ multiplex PCR; in TCRdb, only in-frame clones are kept and a portion is missing. The sample shows about 170,000 clones, approximately 73% of them seen only once. Sequenced material: PBMCs. The receptors stem from a woman under 30 in good health and CMV-seropositive.

V and J are TRBV9 and TRBJ1-2; 10 nucleotides line up with TRBD1. Trimming removed 0 bases from V and 4 bases from J; junction bases left unmatched: 6. The CDR3 has 16 amino acids. The germline V gene encodes CDR1 SGDLS and CDR2 YYNGEE. DNA for the CDR3: TGTGCCAGCAGCGTAGGGGGGACAGGGGTGCCCTATGGCTACACCTTC. Translating it yields CASSVGGTGVPYGYTF.

The count of this clone is one. The genes are TRBV2 and TRBJ1-5; 8 nucleotides agree with TRBD1. Germline assignment: CDR1 SNHLY and CDR2 FYNNEI. The ends lost 6 bases at V and 3 bases at J; junction bases unmatched: 7. The CDR3 contains 15 residues. DNA of the CDR3: TGTGCCAGCAGCGCACAGGGGGGCCTCAATCAGCCCCAGCATTTT. It yields the protein CASSAQGGLNQPQHF.

A few counts support this clone. The gene calls are TRBV9 and TRBJ2-4, with D possibly TRBD2 on 6 matching bases. The V and J ends lost 4 bases and 1 base respectively, with 15 bases between them. This CDR3 comprises 16 residues. Germline CDR1 is SGDLS and CDR2 is YYNGEE. CDR3 bases: TGTGCCAGCAGCCCACCAGGCGGGGAGGCCAAAAACATTCAGTACTTC. Translating gives CASSPPGGEAKNIQYF.

This chain connects TRBV7-3 to TRBJ2-5; D is unclear. The V end lost 0 bases, the J end lost 3 bases, and 5 bases lay between the germline ends. The CDR3 covers 13 residues. CDR1 is SGHTA and CDR2 is FQGTGA in the germline V gene. The CDR3 spells CASSLTIEETQYF. CDR3 DNA sequence: TGTGCCAGCAGCTTAACAATAGAAGAGACCCAGTACTTC.

V and J are TRBV28 and TRBJ2-5, with TRBD2 matching 9 bases. From germline, CDR1 is MDHEN and CDR2 SYDVKM. With V trimmed by 6 bases and J by 3 bases, 11 bases remained unmatched. The CDR3 is 16 residues long. The CDR3 region is CASSLSGGFSKETQYF. For the CDR3, the DNA is TGTGCCAGCAGCCTGAGCGGGGGGTTTTCCAAAGAGACCCAGTACTTC.